These T cell receptor beta chains were read from a single sample in a study of T cells in Graves' hyperthyroidism and ophthalmopathy. TCRdb analysed the multiplex PCR reads with MiXCR anew, one entry per CDR3 protein. Altogether 650,000 to 850,000 distinct CDR3 sequences are present, 15% to 20% being singletons, with the ten largest covering 16%. Sequencing input: blood. The receptor set was obtained from a woman between 50 and 59 years old with Graves' hyperthyroidism that later progressed to Graves' ophthalmopathy. CDR3s include the opening cysteine and the closing phenylalanine or tryptophan. The D gene is left open where the match is weak. Not every row has a clone size; where given, it reads once, few, many or a size class.

abundance: many; v_gene: TRBV3-1; j_gene: TRBJ1-4; d_gene: .; CDR3nt: TGTGCCAGCAGCCACAGAACAGGGAATGAAAAACTGTTTTTT; CDR3aa: CASSHRTGNEKLFF
abundance: few; v_gene: TRBV3-1; j_gene: TRBJ2-7; d_gene: .; CDR3nt: TGTGCCAGCAGCGTCGACAGATCCTTCTACGAGCAGTACTTC; CDR3aa: CASSVDRSFYEQYF
abundance: .; v_gene: TRBV6-2/TRBV6-3; j_gene: TRBJ2-7; d_gene: .; CDR3nt: TGTGCCAGCAGTTCTGCCCTAACTAGAACCTACGAGCAGTACTTC; CDR3aa: CASSSALTRTYEQYF
abundance: few; v_gene: TRBV12-3/TRBV12-4; j_gene: TRBJ1-6; d_gene: .; CDR3nt: TGTGCCAGCGGTGAGCCGGGGAGTTCACCCCTCCACTTT; CDR3aa: CASGEPGSSPLHF
abundance: many; v_gene: TRBV7-9; j_gene: TRBJ1-1; d_gene: .; CDR3nt: TGTGCCAGCAGCTCTCCAGGGGCCACTGAAGCTTTCTTT; CDR3aa: CASSSPGATEAFF
abundance: .; v_gene: TRBV6-1; j_gene: TRBJ2-6; d_gene: .; CDR3nt: TGTGCCAGCCGTAACCGCGGTTTTGGGGCCAACGTCCTGACTTTC; CDR3aa: CASRNRGFGANVLTF
abundance: .; v_gene: TRBV4-1; j_gene: TRBJ1-2; d_gene: .; CDR3nt: TGCGCCAGCAGCCAAGATGAGGTCCTAGACTATGGCTACACCTTC; CDR3aa: CASSQDEVLDYGYTF
abundance: few; v_gene: TRBV14; j_gene: TRBJ1-2; d_gene: TRBD1; CDR3nt: TGTGCCAGCAGCCAAGAGGGGACAGGGGTAGGTAGGGGCTACACCTTC; CDR3aa: CASSQEGTGVGRGYTF
abundance: few; v_gene: TRBV18; j_gene: TRBJ2-5; d_gene: TRBD2; CDR3nt: TGTGCCAGCTCACACTGGGGAGGGGAAGAGACCCAGTACTTC; CDR3aa: CASSHWGGEETQYF
abundance: many; v_gene: TRBV20-1; j_gene: TRBJ2-3; d_gene: TRBD1; CDR3nt: TGCAGTGCTATTCGGGACAGGGGATTTTGGGATACGCAGTATTTT; CDR3aa: CSAIRDRGFWDTQYF
abundance: many; v_gene: TRBV30; j_gene: TRBJ1-2; d_gene: .; CDR3nt: TGTGCCTGGAGTGTGGGGCACTATGGCTACACCTTC; CDR3aa: CAWSVGHYGYTF
abundance: .; v_gene: TRBV5-1; j_gene: TRBJ1-2; d_gene: .; CDR3nt: TGCGCCAGCAGCTTGACCCCAGGGGTGGATGGCTACACCTTC; CDR3aa: CASSLTPGVDGYTF
abundance: many; v_gene: TRBV7-3; j_gene: TRBJ2-3; d_gene: .; CDR3nt: TGTGCCAGCAGGCCGGCGGCGGGGAGCACAGATACGCAGTATTTT; CDR3aa: CASRPAAGSTDTQYF
abundance: .; v_gene: TRBV29-1; j_gene: TRBJ2-3; d_gene: TRBD1; CDR3nt: TGCAGCGCGCCGGGACAGGAAGCAGATACGCAGTATTTT; CDR3aa: CSAPGQEADTQYF
abundance: few; v_gene: TRBV4-1; j_gene: TRBJ2-7; d_gene: TRBD2; CDR3nt: TGCGCCAGCAGCCAAGTGGGCGGGGGGTACTCCTACGAGCAGTACTTC; CDR3aa: CASSQVGGGYSYEQYF
abundance: .; v_gene: TRBV10-2; j_gene: TRBJ2-5; d_gene: .; CDR3nt: TGCGCCAGCAGTGAGTGGGTAGGGGAGACCCAGTACTTC; CDR3aa: CASSEWVGETQYF
abundance: many; v_gene: TRBV20-1; j_gene: TRBJ2-3; d_gene: TRBD2; CDR3nt: TGCAGTGCAACCAAGGGACTAGCGGGGGGAAACACAGATACGCAGTATTTT; CDR3aa: CSATKGLAGGNTDTQYF
abundance: many; v_gene: TRBV11-2; j_gene: TRBJ2-7; d_gene: TRBD1; CDR3nt: TGTGCCAGCAGCTACAGGGGCCCCCCCGAGTACGAGCAGTACTTC; CDR3aa: CASSYRGPPEYEQYF
abundance: few; v_gene: TRBV5-1; j_gene: TRBJ2-2; d_gene: TRBD1; CDR3nt: TGCGCCAGCAGCGGTCAGGGGGCGTCCACCGGGGAGCTGTTTTTT; CDR3aa: CASSGQGASTGELFF
abundance: .; v_gene: TRBV19; j_gene: TRBJ2-3; d_gene: TRBD1; CDR3nt: TGTGCCAGTAGTATTGGACAGGGCGTTGGAGATACGCAGTATTTT; CDR3aa: CASSIGQGVGDTQYF
abundance: .; v_gene: TRBV27; j_gene: TRBJ2-3; d_gene: .; CDR3nt: TGTGCCAGCAGTTTATCGGCCCACCGCACAGATACGCAGTATTTT; CDR3aa: CASSLSAHRTDTQYF
abundance: .; v_gene: TRBV27; j_gene: TRBJ2-2; d_gene: .; CDR3nt: TGTGCCAGCAGTTTATCAGGGAAAACCGGGGAGCTGTTTTTT; CDR3aa: CASSLSGKTGELFF
abundance: .; v_gene: TRBV9; j_gene: TRBJ1-3; d_gene: .; CDR3nt: TGTGCCAGCAGCGTAAAGGTCTCTGGAAACACCATATATTTT; CDR3aa: CASSVKVSGNTIYF
abundance: few; v_gene: TRBV4-1; j_gene: TRBJ2-7; d_gene: .; CDR3nt: TGCGCCAGCAGCCAAGTGGCGGACATCTCCTACGAGCAGTACTTC; CDR3aa: CASSQVADISYEQYF
abundance: many; v_gene: TRBV20-1; j_gene: TRBJ2-7; d_gene: .; CDR3nt: TGCAGTCCCACCCCGCATGCCTACGAGCAGTACTTC; CDR3aa: CSPTPHAYEQYF
abundance: .; v_gene: TRBV7-3; j_gene: TRBJ1-5; d_gene: TRBD1; CDR3nt: TGTGCCAGCAGCTTAGACGCCCCGGACAGGGGCAATCAGCCCCAGCATTTT; CDR3aa: CASSLDAPDRGNQPQHF
abundance: .; v_gene: TRBV20-1; j_gene: TRBJ1-1; d_gene: TRBD1; CDR3nt: TGCAGTGCTAGAACAGGGGGGGTGTCGAGCACTGAAGCTTTCTTT; CDR3aa: CSARTGGVSSTEAFF
abundance: few; v_gene: TRBV20-1; j_gene: TRBJ1-2; d_gene: .; CDR3nt: TGCAGTGCTAGATTGCAGGAATACACTAACTATGGCTACACCTTC; CDR3aa: CSARLQEYTNYGYTF
abundance: .; v_gene: TRBV12-3/TRBV12-4; j_gene: TRBJ1-3; d_gene: TRBD1; CDR3nt: TGTGCCAGCAGTTTAGAGGGACAGGGCTTGGTCTCTGGAAACACCATATATTTT; CDR3aa: CASSLEGQGLVSGNTIYF
abundance: .; v_gene: TRBV6-1; j_gene: TRBJ1-6; d_gene: .; CDR3nt: TGTGCCAGCAGTAAGGACAGATCTAATTCACCCCTCCACTTT; CDR3aa: CASSKDRSNSPLHF
abundance: .; v_gene: TRBV9; j_gene: TRBJ1-2; d_gene: TRBD1; CDR3nt: TGTGCCAGCAGCGTCGGGACAGGACATGGCTACACCTTC; CDR3aa: CASSVGTGHGYTF
abundance: few; v_gene: TRBV12-3/TRBV12-4; j_gene: TRBJ1-2; d_gene: .; CDR3nt: TGTGCCAGTAGTTTAGTAGCGGGACATGGGACCAACTATGGCTACACCTTC; CDR3aa: CASSLVAGHGTNYGYTF
abundance: many; v_gene: TRBV12-3/TRBV12-4; j_gene: TRBJ1-1; d_gene: TRBD1; CDR3nt: TGTGCCAGCAGTTGGGACAGGGACACTGAAGCTTTCTTT; CDR3aa: CASSWDRDTEAFF
abundance: few; v_gene: TRBV20-1; j_gene: TRBJ2-5; d_gene: .; CDR3nt: TGCAGTGCTAGAGATCAGGGGAAAGGACAGAGAGAGACCCAGTACTTC; CDR3aa: CSARDQGKGQRETQYF
abundance: many; v_gene: TRBV30; j_gene: TRBJ1-2; d_gene: .; CDR3nt: TGTGCCTGGAGTGTACAGGCGGCCGCCGGCTACACCTTC; CDR3aa: CAWSVQAAAGYTF
abundance: .; v_gene: TRBV7-3; j_gene: TRBJ1-1; d_gene: .; CDR3nt: TGTGCCAGCAGCTTAACTTCAGGGGCTGAAGCTTTCTTT; CDR3aa: CASSLTSGAEAFF
abundance: many; v_gene: TRBV6-5; j_gene: TRBJ1-2; d_gene: TRBD1; CDR3nt: TGTGCCAGCAGTTACAGTAGGGACAGGGCGGGCTATGGCTACACCTTC; CDR3aa: CASSYSRDRAGYGYTF
abundance: few; v_gene: TRBV5-1; j_gene: TRBJ2-7; d_gene: TRBD2; CDR3nt: TGCGCCAGCAGCGAGACACTAGCGGGGGGGCGCTACGAGCAGTACTTC; CDR3aa: CASSETLAGGRYEQYF
abundance: many; v_gene: TRBV27; j_gene: TRBJ2-3; d_gene: TRBD2; CDR3nt: TGTGCCAGCCAGAGTGGCGGGGGGCTTTACACAGATACGCAGTATTTT; CDR3aa: CASQSGGGLYTDTQYF
abundance: .; v_gene: TRBV6-1; j_gene: TRBJ1-2; d_gene: TRBD1; CDR3nt: TGTGCCAGCAGACCCCGGGACAGGGGAGGCTATGGCTACACCTTC; CDR3aa: CASRPRDRGGYGYTF
abundance: few; v_gene: TRBV20-1; j_gene: TRBJ2-3; d_gene: .; CDR3nt: TGCAGTGCCCCAGGGACAATCTTAACAGATACGCAGTATTTT; CDR3aa: CSAPGTILTDTQYF
abundance: .; v_gene: TRBV29-1; j_gene: TRBJ1-1; d_gene: .; CDR3nt: TGCAGCGTTGAGGGTAACGCTGAAGCTTTCTTT; CDR3aa: CSVEGNAEAFF
abundance: few; v_gene: TRBV5-1; j_gene: TRBJ2-7; d_gene: .; CDR3nt: TGCGCCAGCAGCGTGGACCGCCTAAACAGGGACCTTCGCCACGAGCAGTACTTC; CDR3aa: CASSVDRLNRDLRHEQYF
abundance: few; v_gene: TRBV20-1; j_gene: TRBJ1-3; d_gene: .; CDR3nt: TGCAGTGCTCCCCGGGCGACAGGCTACTCTGGAAACACCATATATTTT; CDR3aa: CSAPRATGYSGNTIYF
abundance: many; v_gene: TRBV5-6; j_gene: TRBJ2-5; d_gene: TRBD1; CDR3nt: TGTGCCAGCAGCTTGGCCTGGGACAGGGTAGAGACCCAGTACTTC; CDR3aa: CASSLAWDRVETQYF
abundance: many; v_gene: TRBV12-3/TRBV12-4; j_gene: TRBJ2-1; d_gene: .; CDR3nt: TGTGCCAGCAGTTTAGCGCTATACAATGAGCAGTTCTTC; CDR3aa: CASSLALYNEQFF
abundance: .; v_gene: TRBV19; j_gene: TRBJ1-5; d_gene: TRBD1; CDR3nt: TGTGCCAGTAGCCTACAGGGGAGTGGCAATCAGCCCCAGCATTTT; CDR3aa: CASSLQGSGNQPQHF
abundance: .; v_gene: TRBV29-1; j_gene: TRBJ1-4; d_gene: TRBD1; CDR3nt: TGCACCGGGACAGACAATGAAAAACTGTTTTTT; CDR3aa: CTGTDNEKLFF
abundance: .; v_gene: TRBV9; j_gene: TRBJ1-6; d_gene: .; CDR3nt: TGTGCCAGCAGCGTAGATCCCGGGGACTCACCCCTCCACTTT; CDR3aa: CASSVDPGDSPLHF
abundance: many; v_gene: TRBV3-1; j_gene: TRBJ2-1; d_gene: .; CDR3nt: TGTGCCAGCAGCCAAGTCGGCAGGGCCTACAATGAGCAGTTCTTC; CDR3aa: CASSQVGRAYNEQFF
abundance: .; v_gene: TRBV6-6; j_gene: TRBJ1-4; d_gene: .; CDR3nt: TGTGCCAGCAGTTACTTGAGTGCCCGTGAAAAACTGTTTTTT; CDR3aa: CASSYLSAREKLFF
abundance: few; v_gene: TRBV20-1; j_gene: TRBJ1-5; d_gene: TRBD1; CDR3nt: TGCAGTGCCATTGGACAGGCAACAGGGGGCAATCAGCCCCAGCATTTT; CDR3aa: CSAIGQATGGNQPQHF
abundance: many; v_gene: TRBV6-1; j_gene: TRBJ1-2; d_gene: .; CDR3nt: TGTGCCAGCAGAACCATAAGCCGAGACGATGGCTACACCTTC; CDR3aa: CASRTISRDDGYTF
abundance: .; v_gene: TRBV6-5; j_gene: TRBJ2-5; d_gene: TRBD1; CDR3nt: TGTGCCAGCAGTTACGATCGACAGGGCCGCGGCGAGACCCAGTACTTC; CDR3aa: CASSYDRQGRGETQYF
abundance: many; v_gene: TRBV11-2; j_gene: TRBJ2-5; d_gene: TRBD2; CDR3nt: TGTGCCAGCAGCTTATGGGCGGGGGTCCAAGAGACCCAGTACTTC; CDR3aa: CASSLWAGVQETQYF
abundance: few; v_gene: TRBV11-2; j_gene: TRBJ2-2; d_gene: .; CDR3nt: TGTGCCAGCAGCTTAGGGTTGGGAGACACCGGGGAGCTGTTTTTT; CDR3aa: CASSLGLGDTGELFF
abundance: many; v_gene: TRBV12-3/TRBV12-4; j_gene: TRBJ1-2; d_gene: .; CDR3nt: TGTGCCAGCAGCACGACAGAGTATGGCTACACCTTC; CDR3aa: CASSTTEYGYTF
abundance: .; v_gene: TRBV6-1; j_gene: TRBJ2-7; d_gene: .; CDR3nt: TGTGCCAGCAGCCCCCGACCGGACGAGCAGTACTTC; CDR3aa: CASSPRPDEQYF
abundance: many; v_gene: TRBV20-1; j_gene: TRBJ2-4; d_gene: .; CDR3nt: TGCAGTGCTTTGGACGGACGGACACTAGCCAAAAACATTCAGTACTTC; CDR3aa: CSALDGRTLAKNIQYF